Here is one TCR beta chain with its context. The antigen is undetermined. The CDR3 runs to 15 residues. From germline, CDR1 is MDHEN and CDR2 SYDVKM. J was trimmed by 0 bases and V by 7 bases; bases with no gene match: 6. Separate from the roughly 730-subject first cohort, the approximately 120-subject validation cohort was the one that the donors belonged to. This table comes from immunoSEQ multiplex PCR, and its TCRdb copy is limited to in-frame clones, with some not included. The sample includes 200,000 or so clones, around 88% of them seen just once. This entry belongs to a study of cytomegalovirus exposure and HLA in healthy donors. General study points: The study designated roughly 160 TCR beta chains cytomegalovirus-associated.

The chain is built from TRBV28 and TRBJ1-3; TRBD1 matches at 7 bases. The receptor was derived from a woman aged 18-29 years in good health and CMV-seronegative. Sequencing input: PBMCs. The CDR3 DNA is TGTGCCAGCATTGACAGGGAGGCCTCTGGAAACACCATATATTTT. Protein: CASIDREASGNTIYF.